This T cell receptor beta chain was recorded in a study of regulatory T cells in long-lasting Graves disease. At the level of the study: Antithyroid drugs had been taken under 3 months by newly diagnosed Graves' patients.

In germline, CDR1 is SGHTS, CDR2 YDEGEE. V was trimmed by 1 base and J by 1 base, leaving 6 bases between them. The CDR3 is 13 residues long. Study conclusions and caveats: Patients with persistent disease shared under 3,500 public clonotypes, outpacing the approximately 870 shared by new patients.

This clonotype has a count of ten or more. Its antigen remains unidentified. Time point denoted: newly diagnosed GD, antithyroid drugs for less than 3 months. Generation of the TCR library employed RNA extracted from PBMCs. CDR3-region Arm-PCR and iRepertoire HTBI primers produced the TCR beta libraries. TCRdb reprocessed the multiplex PCR reads with MiXCR, giving one entry per CDR3 protein. The repertoire holds 300,000 to 400,000 distinct CDR3 sequences, with over 15% as singletons. These sequences were also reported in another study, on T cells in Graves' hyperthyroidism and ophthalmopathy. This second report adds: In the blood, most expanded thyroid clonotypes above 0.001 appeared as well.

V usage is TRBV5-8 and J usage is TRBJ2-7, with D uncertain. Source: peripheral blood mononuclear cells (PBMCs), taken at new diagnosis, from a patient treated with antithyroid drugs. This TCR was recovered from a middle-aged man with Graves disease. CDR3 region: CASSLPPSYEQYF. In nucleotides, the CDR3 is TGTGCCAGCAGCTTGCCACCATCCTACGAGCAGTACTTC.